This is a list of T cell receptor beta chains from one sample in a study of identical twins. TCRdb re-derived calls from the 5' RACE reads in MiXCR, one entry per CDR3 protein. The sample has a few hundred thousand distinct CDR3 sequences; about 9% are singletons. The sequencing input was naive T cells sorted from blood. The receptors here all came from a woman between 50 and 59 years old in good health. The conserved cysteine and the conserved F or W are not part of the CDR3 here.

v_call	j_call	cdr3_aa
TRBV6-1	TRBJ2-5	ASSPLGTGLETQY
TRBV24-1	TRBJ2-3	ATSLQADTQY
TRBV5-1	TRBJ2-1	ASSLGGGTYNEQF
TRBV5-1	TRBJ1-1	ASTRNGGATEAF
TRBV7-9	TRBJ1-1	ASSTGGIGAF
TRBV5-1	TRBJ2-2	ASGHGNYGELF
TRBV10-3	TRBJ2-1	AISGSGGTANEQF
TRBV4-1	TRBJ2-7	ASSQPSSGYEQY
TRBV24-1	TRBJ2-1	ATSDPVGGSKAANEQF
TRBV18	TRBJ2-7	ASSPDYEQY
TRBV20-1	TRBJ1-2	SARVSGTASLVKSYT
TRBV10-3	TRBJ2-2	AISGLAGAMNTGELF
TRBV3-1	TRBJ2-5	ASSQELPGAGDGETQY
TRBV4-2	TRBJ1-6	ASSPRRDSPSPLH
TRBV5-1	TRBJ2-5	ASSMSTWGQETQY
TRBV6-5	TRBJ2-7	ASGQGATYEQY
TRBV18	TRBJ1-5	ASSRLSNQPQH
TRBV7-9	TRBJ2-5	ASSLIPGGMETQY